A selection of T cell receptor beta chains follows, all from one sample in a study of shared clonotypes between healthy human individuals. Data came from immunoSEQ multiplex PCR; TCRdb stores just in-frame clones and leaves some out. The sample consists of over 2 million clones, roughly 94% of them appearing once. Sequences were obtained from naive CD4+ T cells sorted from blood. The origin of the receptors is a man aged 18 to 35 in good health. Both conserved end residues are part of each CDR3. A D gene is named only where the DNA matches it firmly. Where a row states a size, it is once, few, many or the class of an expanded clone; other rows omit it.

TRBD2 | TRBJ2-7 | TRBV13 | . | CASSSGASGSYEQYF | TGTGCCAGCAGCTCTGGGGCTAGCGGATCCTACGAGCAGTACTTC
TRBD2 | TRBJ2-5 | TRBV30 | many | CAWSRGLAARETQYF | TGTGCCTGGAGTCGCGGACTAGCGGCCAGGGAGACCCAGTACTTC
TRBD2 | TRBJ2-1 | TRBV7-2 | . | CASGTSGRNEQFF | TGTGCCAGCGGGACTAGCGGGAGAAATGAGCAGTTCTTC
. | TRBJ1-1 | TRBV18 | few | CASSPTGNTEAFF | TGTGCCAGCTCACCAACCGGGAACACTGAAGCTTTCTTT
. | TRBJ2-7 | TRBV28 | . | CASRGAWESLREQYF | TGTGCCAGCAGAGGAGCTTGGGAGTCCCTCCGGGAGCAGTACTTC
. | TRBJ2-5 | TRBV7-9 | once | CASSFATSSETQYF | TGTGCCAGCAGCTTCGCTACATCTTCAGAGACCCAGTACTTC
. | TRBJ1-5 | TRBV4-1 | . | CASSQVGRRGNQPQHF | TGCGCCAGCAGCCAAGTCGGGCGCAGGGGTAATCAGCCCCAGCATTTT
. | TRBJ2-1 | TRBV10-3 | . | CAISEGEGRNEQFF | TGTGCCATCAGTGAGGGAGAAGGGAGAAATGAGCAGTTCTTC
TRBD1 | TRBJ2-1 | TRBV4-1 | . | CASSQEGTGGYNEQFF | TGCGCCAGCAGCCAAGAAGGGACAGGGGGATACAATGAGCAGTTCTTC
. | TRBJ2-2 | TRBV25-1 | . | CASGSERRKNTGELFF | TGTGCCAGCGGCTCGGAACGACGTAAAAACACCGGGGAGCTGTTTTTT
. | TRBJ1-1 | TRBV29-1 | . | CSVEGGAVNTEAFF | TGCAGCGTTGAAGGTGGGGCAGTGAACACTGAAGCTTTCTTT
. | TRBJ1-1 | TRBV11-2 | . | CASSSPGKAEAFF | TGTGCCAGCAGCTCTCCGGGAAAAGCTGAAGCTTTCTTT
. | TRBJ2-7 | TRBV6-5 | . | CASSYSGTRIYEQYF | TGTGCCAGCAGTTACTCGGGGACCCGGATCTACGAGCAGTACTTC
. | TRBJ2-4 | TRBV6-5 | . | CASSSLGAKNIQYF | TGTGCCAGCAGCTCTCTAGGGGCCAAAAACATTCAGTACTTC
TRBD1 | TRBJ2-2 | TRBV7-9 | . | CASSPGTEKKRLFF | TGTGCCAGCAGCCCAGGGACAGAAAAAAAACGGCTGTTTTTT